This T cell receptor beta chain was captured by sequencing in a study of beta chain features in type 1 diabetes. The CDR3 consists of 14 residues. Germline V gene data show CDR1 as SGHRS and CDR2 as YFSETQ. The V and J ends lost 0 bases and 2 bases respectively, with 9 bases between them. Every bit of the isolated RNA underwent reverse transcription, so sequencing read expressed TCRB transcripts. Here immunoSEQ multiplex PCR was the method, and the copy in TCRdb shows in-frame clones only, minus some. Among about 270,000 clones listed, roughly an eighth were seen once. Overall study findings and caveats: VDJ junctions from type 1 diabetes patients carried fewer insertions and larger deletions.

A note on this clone: Its antigen is currently unknown.

The V and J genes are TRBV5-1 and TRBJ2-7; D ambiguous. The sample was naive CD4+ T cells from blood. This sequence originates from a woman in her thirties or forties in good health. The DNA of the CDR3 is TGCGCCAGCAGCTTGGGGTCTAAAACCTACGAGCAGTACTTC. Its translation: CASSLGSKTYEQYF.